The clone carrying this T cell receptor beta chain turned up a few times. Its cognate antigen is unknown. This specimen comes from a study of cytomegalovirus exposure and HLA in healthy donors. Overall study findings and caveats: Fewer N-insertions than the 666-donor mean were reportedly shown by an Asian-associated ancestry cluster in a later analysis. In a later analysis, CMV-associated beta chains were mostly HLA-associated, it appeared.

Primers for the PCR totalled 60 Vbeta and 13 Jbeta. Original handling: Roughly 80 million unique TCR beta chains, 10 million to 13 million of them shared, were counted by a later analysis. Sequenced by immunoSEQ multiplex PCR; TCRdb stores in-frame clones only, minus some. V and J calls and clone size follow that table, whereas D and trimming were derived from the DNA. The sample carries approximately 130,000 clones, around 82% recorded once. Healthy bone marrow donors made up the donors. There are 14 residues in the CDR3. Germline CDR1 and CDR2: SGHNT and YYREEE (reference sequence). V was clipped by 4 bases and J by 7 bases; unmatched bases: 8.

Sequencing was performed on PBMCs. The TCR sequence derives from a boy younger than 18 in good health and CMV-seronegative. The chain uses TRBV5-4 and TRBJ1-1; TRBD1 agrees at 9 bases. For the CDR3, the DNA is TGTGCCAGCAGCATCCGGGACAGGGATGGTGAAGCTTTCTTT. This translates into CASSIRDRDGEAFF.